Listed below are T cell receptor beta chains from one sample, sequenced in a study of CXCR3-negative and CXCR3-positive naive CD8 T cells. From its re-call of the 5' RACE reads, TCRdb lists each CDR3 protein once, without DNA. The ten most abundant clones cover more than 1.4% of a sample with roughly 7,200 distinct CDR3 sequences. The material sequenced was naive CXCR3- CD8+ T cells from blood. These receptors were collected from a human donor in good health. Some clones in this sample may be carry-over from other donors' samples. Each CDR3 is given with its conserved first and last residue. The order of the fields is V gene, clone size, J gene, CDR3 length, CDR3 protein. Clone size appears in some rows only: once, few, many, or a class for an expanded clone.

v_call: TRBV5-6
clone_size: -
j_call: TRBJ2-7
cdr3_length: 14
cdr3_aa: CASSLRTDSYEQYF

v_call: TRBV29-1
clone_size: medium-sized
j_call: TRBJ1-1
cdr3_length: 12
cdr3_aa: CSVDSGAVEAFF

v_call: TRBV11-2
clone_size: -
j_call: TRBJ2-5
cdr3_length: 11
cdr3_aa: CASSYGETQYF

v_call: TRBV20-1
clone_size: -
j_call: TRBJ2-1
cdr3_length: 14
cdr3_aa: CSARSGQYKNEQFF

v_call: TRBV5-1
clone_size: medium-sized
j_call: TRBJ2-1
cdr3_length: 14
cdr3_aa: CASSKGTGYNEQFF

v_call: TRBV29-1
clone_size: medium-sized
j_call: TRBJ2-7
cdr3_length: 14
cdr3_aa: CSAVGTGDLYEQYF

v_call: TRBV6-5
clone_size: medium-sized
j_call: TRBJ2-1
cdr3_length: 16
cdr3_aa: CASGALAGGRPNEQFF

v_call: TRBV3-1
clone_size: -
j_call: TRBJ2-7
cdr3_length: 15
cdr3_aa: CASSQAKGWSYEQYF

v_call: TRBV29-1
clone_size: -
j_call: TRBJ2-7
cdr3_length: 13
cdr3_aa: CSVDDGQLYEQYF

v_call: TRBV6-5
clone_size: medium-sized
j_call: TRBJ2-6
cdr3_length: 17
cdr3_aa: CASTLTGGAGGANVLTF

v_call: TRBV12-3/TRBV12-4
clone_size: medium-sized
j_call: TRBJ2-3
cdr3_length: 14
cdr3_aa: CASSSSGGTDTQYF

v_call: TRBV4-1
clone_size: -
j_call: TRBJ1-1
cdr3_length: 15
cdr3_aa: CASSLHQGGGTEAFF

v_call: TRBV7-9
clone_size: medium-sized
j_call: TRBJ2-4
cdr3_length: 12
cdr3_aa: CASSEGPGIQYF

v_call: TRBV6-1
clone_size: -
j_call: TRBJ2-3
cdr3_length: 15
cdr3_aa: CASSERFDLTDTQYF

v_call: TRBV9
clone_size: -
j_call: TRBJ2-3
cdr3_length: 15
cdr3_aa: CASSVTEYSTDTQYF

v_call: TRBV29-1
clone_size: -
j_call: TRBJ2-7
cdr3_length: 12
cdr3_aa: CSVDHGGYEQYF

v_call: TRBV20-1
clone_size: medium-sized
j_call: TRBJ2-7
cdr3_length: 13
cdr3_aa: CSAGTGPGYEQYF

v_call: TRBV7-8
clone_size: medium-sized
j_call: TRBJ2-1
cdr3_length: 14
cdr3_aa: CASSLTGTWDEQFF

v_call: TRBV5-1
clone_size: medium-sized
j_call: TRBJ2-1
cdr3_length: 15
cdr3_aa: CASTPYGAGGNEQFF

v_call: TRBV2
clone_size: -
j_call: TRBJ2-3
cdr3_length: 13
cdr3_aa: CASIEGSYRTQYF

v_call: TRBV7-6
clone_size: medium-sized
j_call: TRBJ1-2
cdr3_length: 14
cdr3_aa: CASSPGAGPYGYTF

v_call: TRBV28
clone_size: medium-sized
j_call: TRBJ2-1
cdr3_length: 13
cdr3_aa: CATDHGSYNEQFF

v_call: TRBV7-9
clone_size: -
j_call: TRBJ2-1
cdr3_length: 18
cdr3_aa: CASSQRTSGRASYNEQFF

v_call: TRBV6-2/TRBV6-3
clone_size: -
j_call: TRBJ1-3
cdr3_length: 16
cdr3_aa: CASSGTGGQTATTIYF

v_call: TRBV29-1
clone_size: medium-sized
j_call: TRBJ1-5
cdr3_length: 11
cdr3_aa: CSHPGNQPQHF

v_call: TRBV6-2/TRBV6-3
clone_size: -
j_call: TRBJ2-7
cdr3_length: 15
cdr3_aa: CASSDEGQGAHEQYF

v_call: TRBV7-2
clone_size: -
j_call: TRBJ2-3
cdr3_length: 13
cdr3_aa: CAIPDEVTDTQYF

v_call: TRBV6-5
clone_size: medium-sized
j_call: TRBJ2-5
cdr3_length: 17
cdr3_aa: CASSYSVLTGDQETQYF

v_call: TRBV2
clone_size: medium-sized
j_call: TRBJ1-1
cdr3_length: 15
cdr3_aa: CASSEARGQNTEAFF

v_call: TRBV11-2
clone_size: medium-sized
j_call: TRBJ2-1
cdr3_length: 16
cdr3_aa: CASSLGLDRATNEQFF

v_call: TRBV7-8
clone_size: -
j_call: TRBJ2-1
cdr3_length: 15
cdr3_aa: CASSLPSGGAREQFF

v_call: TRBV28
clone_size: medium-sized
j_call: TRBJ2-4
cdr3_length: 16
cdr3_aa: CASTPEARRTKNIQYF

v_call: TRBV29-1
clone_size: -
j_call: TRBJ2-1
cdr3_length: 11
cdr3_aa: CSVVENNEQFF

v_call: TRBV12-3/TRBV12-4
clone_size: medium-sized
j_call: TRBJ2-2
cdr3_length: 13
cdr3_aa: CASNNWDTGELFF

v_call: TRBV11-2
clone_size: medium-sized
j_call: TRBJ2-7
cdr3_length: 16
cdr3_aa: CASSLGTSGGFYEQYF

v_call: TRBV29-1
clone_size: medium-sized
j_call: TRBJ1-2
cdr3_length: 12
cdr3_aa: CSVLDRDYGYTF

v_call: TRBV11-2
clone_size: -
j_call: TRBJ2-1
cdr3_length: 13
cdr3_aa: CASSVRNWNEQFF

v_call: TRBV11-1
clone_size: -
j_call: TRBJ2-5
cdr3_length: 18
cdr3_aa: CASSGTSGRARRQETQYF

v_call: TRBV29-1
clone_size: medium-sized
j_call: TRBJ2-1
cdr3_length: 11
cdr3_aa: CSVFSGNKQFF

v_call: TRBV20-1
clone_size: -
j_call: TRBJ2-1
cdr3_length: 15
cdr3_aa: CSARHDMSSYNEQFF

v_call: TRBV4-1
clone_size: -
j_call: TRBJ2-1
cdr3_length: 14
cdr3_aa: CASSQTGVYNEQFF